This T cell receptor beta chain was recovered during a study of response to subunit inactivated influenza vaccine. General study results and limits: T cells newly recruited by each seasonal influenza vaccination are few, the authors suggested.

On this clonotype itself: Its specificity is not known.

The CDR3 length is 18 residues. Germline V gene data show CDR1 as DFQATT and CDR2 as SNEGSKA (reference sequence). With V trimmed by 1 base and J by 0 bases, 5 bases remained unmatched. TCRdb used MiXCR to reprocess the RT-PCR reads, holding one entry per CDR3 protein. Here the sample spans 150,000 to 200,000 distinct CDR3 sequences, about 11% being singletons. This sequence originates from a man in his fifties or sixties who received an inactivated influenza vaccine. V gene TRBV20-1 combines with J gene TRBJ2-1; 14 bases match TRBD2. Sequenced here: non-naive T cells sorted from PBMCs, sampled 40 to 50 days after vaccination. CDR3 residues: CSARGGLAGASSYNEQFF. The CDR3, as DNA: TGCAGTGCTAGAGGGGGACTAGCGGGGGCGAGCTCCTACAATGAGCAGTTCTTC.